A single sample is the source of the 28 T cell receptor beta chains below, sequenced in a study of control samples from healthy donors and cancer patients. The assay was immunoSEQ multiplex PCR, and TCRdb's table has in-frame clones only and misses some. The sample has 160,000 or so clones; about 93% are singletons. Sequenced sample: blood. The receptors originated from a woman aged 25 to 39 in good health.

This chain links TRBV15 with TRBJ1-3; 7 nucleotides align to TRBD1. This CDR3 region has 18 residues. Germline V gene lookup returns CDR1 LNHNV and CDR2 YYDKDF (reference sequence). V shed 1 base and J 2 bases; nucleotides not matched to a gene: 11. This CDR3 reads CATSRASTTTGPGNTIYF. The CDR3 DNA sequence: TGTGCCACCAGCAGAGCTTCCACAACGACAGGGCCTGGAAACACCATATATTTT.

The chain employs TRBV13 and TRBJ1-2, with TRBD1 matching over 7 bases. Germline trimming cut 5 bases from V and 2 bases from J; bases unmatched to any gene: 5. The germline V gene has CDR1 PRHDT and CDR2 FYEKMQ (reference sequence). This CDR3 is 14 amino acids long. The CDR3 sequence is CASSADRANYGYTF. In DNA, the CDR3 is TGTGCCAGCAGCGCTGACAGGGCGAACTATGGCTACACCTTC. The full variable domain, with the rest looked up from reference TRBV13 and TRBJ1-2, is AAGVIQSPRHLIKEKRETATLKCYPIPRHDTVYWYQQGPGQDPQFLISFYEKMQSDKGSIPDRFSAQQFSDYHSELNMSSLELGDSALYFCASSADRANYGYTFGSGTRLTVV.

This clone is a singleton in its sample. For the CDR3, the DNA is TGTGCCAGCAGCCGACAGGGACCCAATGAAAAACTGTTTTTT. Translating gives CASSRQGPNEKLFF. The chain combines TRBV6-5 with TRBJ1-4, with 7 bases fitting TRBD1. There are 14 residues in the CDR3. Germline lookup yields CDR1 MNHEY and CDR2 SVGAGI. V lost 6 bases, J lost 5 bases, and 6 bases stayed unmatched.

The chain has TRBV12-2 and TRBJ2-7; the table's D gene call, TRBD1, was not cross checked with the DNA. TRBV12-2 is designated a pseudogene. The CDR3 has 15 amino acids. CDR3 nucleotide sequence: TGTGCAAGTCGACACTCACACAGGGGCGACTACGAGCAGTACTTC. Amino acid sequence: CASRHSHRGDYEQYF.

The V call is TRBV6-6, the J call TRBJ2-7; D unresolved. Looked up from germline, CDR1 is MNHNY and CDR2 is SVGAGI (reference sequence). V lost 0 bases to trimming and J lost 4 bases, with 4 bases between them. This CDR3 has 12 amino acids. The CDR3 bases are TGTGCCAGCAGTTACTCAAATTACGAGCAGTACTTC. Its translation is CASSYSNYEQYF.

The V call is TRBV6-5, the J call TRBJ2-5; TRBD1 is a possible D gene (5 bases). The CDR3 is 14 residues long. The germline gives CDR1 MNHEY, CDR2 SVGAGI. V lost 6 bases and J lost 2, with 13 bases in between. This chain's CDR3 is CASSLNRFQETQYF. The CDR3 nucleotides are TGTGCCAGCAGCCTGAACAGGTTTCAAGAGACCCAGTACTTC.

The CDR3 loop reads CASSQDPAQGGYNEQFF. The CDR3 DNA reads TGTGCCAGCAGCCAAGATCCGGCCCAGGGGGGCTACAATGAGCAGTTCTTC. The chain uses TRBV4-2 and TRBJ2-1; tentative D call: TRBD1 (7 bases). In germline, CDR1 is LGHNA, CDR2 YNFKEQ. V lost 0 bases and J 3 bases, leaving 15 bases between the germline ends. This CDR3 is built from 17 residues.

The V and J genes are TRBV27 and TRBJ2-1; possible D gene TRBD2, 5 bases. V was shortened by 5 bases and J by 0 bases, with 8 bases between the two germline ends. Germline V lookup: CDR1 MNHEY, CDR2 SMNVEV (reference sequence). CDR3 length: 14 residues. The CDR3 is CASSRGSSYNEQFF. The CDR3 DNA reads as TGTGCCAGCAGTCGAGGGAGCTCCTACAATGAGCAGTTCTTC.

The chain combines TRBV7-9 with TRBJ2-1; 12 nucleotides align to TRBD2. In germline, CDR1 is SEHNR, CDR2 FQNEAQ (reference sequence). Germline trimming cut 6 bases from V and 8 bases from J; bases unmatched to any gene: 11. The CDR3 has 16 amino acids. CDR3 sequence: CASRRTSGIKSDEQFF. DNA for the CDR3: TGTGCCAGCAGGAGGACTAGCGGGATTAAGTCCGATGAGCAGTTCTTC.

The chain has TRBV19 and TRBJ1-5; TRBD1 matches 8 bases. This CDR3 comprises 15 residues. Trimming at V came to 4 bases and at J to 5 bases, leaving 7 bases not matched to a gene. Germline-derived CDR1 and CDR2 are LNHDA and SQIVND (reference sequence). The chain's CDR3 is CASSTGDRSDQPQHF. The CDR3 DNA follows: TGTGCCAGTAGTACGGGGGACAGGTCGGATCAGCCCCAGCATTTT.

This chain connects TRBV12-3 or TRBV12-4 to TRBJ2-7, with D uncertain. CDR3 size: 11 residues. V lost 4 bases and J lost 3, with 4 bases in between. This CDR3 reads CASSSSYEQYF. The CDR3 nucleotides read TGTGCCAGCAGTTCAAGCTACGAGCAGTACTTC.

The chain is built from TRBV5-4 and TRBJ2-1; D call uncertain. The germline V and J ends were trimmed by 0 bases and 6 bases, with 13 bases remaining between them. The CDR3 is 15 amino acids. Germline CDR1 is SGHNT and CDR2 is YYREEE (reference sequence). The CDR3 DNA follows: TGTGCCAGCAGCTTGGTTATCGGCGATCTCAATGAGCAGTTCTTC. This gives the protein CASSLVIGDLNEQFF. Filled out from reference TRBV5-4 and TRBJ2-1, the complete variable domain reads ETGVTQSPTHLIKTRGQQVTLRCSSQSGHNTVSWYQQALGQGPQFIFQYYREEENGRGNFPPRFSGLQFPNYSSELNVNALELDDSALYLCASSLVIGDLNEQFFGPGTRLTVL.

The chain has TRBV7-9 and TRBJ2-5; 7 positions match TRBD1. The CDR3 length is 14 residues. The V and J ends lost 5 bases and 5 bases, in that order; junction bases with no gene match: 8. The germline V gene has CDR1 SEHNR and CDR2 FQNEAQ (reference sequence). The CDR3 DNA is TGTGCCAGCAGCCGGGGACAGAGGGAGGAGACCCAGTACTTC. Its translation is CASSRGQREETQYF. Together with reference TRBV7-9 and TRBJ2-5, the CDR3 gives the full variable domain: DTGVSQNPRHKITKRGQNVTFRCDPISEHNRLYWYRQTLGQGPEFLTYFQNEAQLEKSRLLSDRFSAERPKGSFSTLEIQRTEQGDSAMYLCASSRGQREETQYFGPGTRLLVL.

The chain employs TRBV6-5 and TRBJ1-1; TRBD1 agrees at 8 bases. Trimming at V came to 5 bases and at J to 8 bases, leaving 4 bases not matched to a gene. The germline CDR1 and CDR2 sequences are MNHEY and SVGAGI. The CDR3 has 12 amino acids. CDR3 protein: CASSPGTGEAFF. Here the CDR3 DNA reads TGTGCCAGCAGTCCCGGGACAGGAGAAGCTTTCTTT.

This clone was seen a single time. The V call is TRBV5-1, the J call TRBJ2-7; maybe TRBD2 (6 bases). The V and J ends lost 4 bases and 0 bases respectively, with 14 bases between them. The length of the CDR3 is 15 residues. Germline CDR1 is SGHRS and CDR2 is YFSETQ. The CDR3 DNA sequence: TGCGCCAGCAGCCCCCTTGCGGGGAACTCCTACGAGCAGTACTTC. Translated, it gives CASSPLAGNSYEQYF. The whole variable domain, filled in from reference TRBV5-1 and TRBJ2-7, reads KAGVTQTPRYLIKTRGQQVTLSCSPISGHRSVSWYQQTPGQGLQFLFEYFSETQRNKGNFPGRFSGRQFSNSRSEMNVSTLELGDSALYLCASSPLAGNSYEQYFGPGTRLTVT.

The gene calls are TRBV11-3 and TRBJ2-1; tentative D call: TRBD2 (5 bases). The CDR3 is 13 residues long. V was shortened by 4 bases and J by 5 bases, with 9 bases between the two germline ends. From germline, CDR1 is SGHNT and CDR2 YENEEA. CDR3 bases: TGTGCCAGCAGCTCAGATAGCGACAATGAGCAGTTCTTC. Its protein product is CASSSDSDNEQFF.

V gene TRBV27 combines with J gene TRBJ2-4; TRBD1 is a possible D gene (5 bases). Germline CDR1 is MNHEY and CDR2 is SMNVEV (reference sequence). The CDR3 sequence is 12 residues long. The V end was cut by 3 bases, the J end by 7 bases, with 7 bases between. The CDR3, as DNA: TGTGCCAGCAGTTTGCCAGGGAACATTCAGTACTTC. Translation gives CASSLPGNIQYF.

The V and J genes are TRBV23-1 and TRBJ2-1; the match to TRBD2 covers 11 bases. TRBV23-1 is labeled an ORF, and its function is uncertain. The CDR3 is made up of 20 amino acids. With 3 bases clipped from V and 9 bases from J, the junction kept 22 bases outside the gene matches. CDR3 region: CASSHGVGNPSGRIGFEQFF. The CDR3 region has the DNA TGCGCCAGCAGTCATGGGGTGGGGAATCCTAGCGGGAGGATCGGATTTGAGCAGTTCTTC.

The chain joins TRBV20-1 to TRBJ2-5, with D perhaps TRBD2 (6 bases). Trimming cost V 3 bases and J 1 base, with 12 bases left between them. The CDR3 length is 14 residues. The V gene's germline CDR1 is DFQATT and CDR2 SNEGSKA (reference sequence). Here the CDR3 reads CSASDPEGQETQYF. CDR3 coding DNA: TGCAGTGCTAGTGACCCGGAGGGCCAAGAGACCCAGTACTTC.

The rearrangement links TRBV28 to TRBJ1-2, with TRBD1 matching 8 bases. Per the germline V gene, CDR1 is MDHEN and CDR2 is SYDVKM. V was pared by 5 bases and J by 6 bases, with 8 bases of the junction left unmatched. The CDR3 consists of 14 residues. CDR3 bases: TGTGCCAGCAGTGACGGACAGGGAGCGAATGGCTACACCTTC. It specifies CASSDGQGANGYTF.

The CDR3, as DNA: TGCAGTGCTAGTGCGGGCTCCGTCTCTGGCTACAATGAGCAGTTCTTC. This translates into CSASAGSVSGYNEQFF. This chain links TRBV20-1 with TRBJ2-1, with D perhaps TRBD2 (5 bases). CDR3 length: 16 amino acids. The V and J ends lost 3 bases and 3 bases respectively, with 18 bases between them. Germline V gene sequence: CDR1 DFQATT, CDR2 SNEGSKA (reference sequence).

Details on this clone: The conserved phenylalanine or tryptophan is not found at the CDR3 terminus, so this likely reflects a read error. The DNA is left out, because the CDR3 cannot be placed on it with certainty; the CDR3 is given as TCRdb lists it. This rearrangement joins TRBV27 to TRBJ2-7. The germline CDR1 and CDR2 sequences are MNHEY and SMNVEV (reference sequence). The CDR3 adds up to 11 amino acids, both ends counted. The CDR3 here is CASSLRDALPG.

In its sample, this clone was seen once. The chain employs TRBV4-3 and TRBJ2-6; possible D gene TRBD1, 6 bases. V lost 0 bases and J lost 2, with 14 bases in between. This CDR3 comprises 18 residues. The germline CDR1 and CDR2 sequences are LGHNA and YSLEER. The CDR3 loop reads CASSQDRTGLAGANVLTF. CDR3 nucleotide sequence: TGCGCCAGCAGCCAAGACAGAACAGGGCTCGCTGGGGCCAACGTCCTGACTTTC.

This sequence joins TRBV24-1 and TRBJ1-5, with D unclear. The CDR3 is made up of 14 amino acids. The V gene lost 6 bases and the J gene lost 0 bases, with 8 bases spanning the gap. CDR1 is KGHDR, CDR2 SFDVKD, per germline. This CDR3 reads CATSTTISNQPQHF. As DNA, the CDR3 is TGTGCCACCAGTACGACGATTAGCAATCAGCCCCAGCATTTT.

The CDR3 here is CASSSTRYGEQFF. CDR3 nucleotide sequence: TGTGCCAGCAGCTCGACTAGGTATGGTGAGCAGTTCTTC. This chain links TRBV7-3 with TRBJ2-1; possibly TRBD2 for D (6 bases). Germline CDR1 and CDR2: SGHTA and FQGTGA. CDR3 length: 13 amino acids. Trimming took off 4 bases at V and 9 bases at J, with 13 bases between the two ends.

This clone was counted a single time. The chain uses TRBV4-1 and TRBJ1-4; possible D gene TRBD1, 6 bases. Germline loops: CDR1 MGHRA, CDR2 YSYEKL. The CDR3 length is 15 residues. Trimming took off 4 bases at V and 8 bases at J, with 17 bases between the two ends. The CDR3 nucleotides are TGCGCCAGCAGCCCACCACAGGGAATGGAAGAAAAACTGTTTTTT. Translation: CASSPPQGMEEKLFF.

V and J are TRBV24-1 and TRBJ2-5; 9 nucleotides match TRBD2. Looked up from germline, CDR1 is KGHDR and CDR2 is SFDVKD. V trimming: 0 bases; J trimming: 5 bases; junction bases outside the gene matches: 6. CDR3 length: 16 amino acids. CDR3 protein: CATSDLSSGIGETQYF. The CDR3 coding sequence is TGTGCCACCAGTGATTTGTCTAGCGGGATAGGGGAGACCCAGTACTTC.

The chain couples TRBV6-5 to TRBJ2-3; 7 nucleotides align to TRBD1. V gave up 1 base and J gave up 6 bases; unmatched junction bases: 7. Germline V gives CDR1 MNHEY, CDR2 SVGAGI. The CDR3 consists of 15 residues. The CDR3 spells CASSYLEGAVDTQYF. CDR3 DNA: TGTGCCAGCAGTTACTTAGAGGGGGCTGTGGATACGCAGTATTTT.